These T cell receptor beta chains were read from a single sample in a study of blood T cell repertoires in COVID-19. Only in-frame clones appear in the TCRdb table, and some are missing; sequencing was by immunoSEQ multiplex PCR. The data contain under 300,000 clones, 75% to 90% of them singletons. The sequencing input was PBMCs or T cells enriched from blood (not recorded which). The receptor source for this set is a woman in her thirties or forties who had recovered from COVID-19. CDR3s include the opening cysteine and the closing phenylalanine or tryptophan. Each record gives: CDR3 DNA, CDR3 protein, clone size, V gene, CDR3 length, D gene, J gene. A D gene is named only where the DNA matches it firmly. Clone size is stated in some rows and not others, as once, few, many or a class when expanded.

CDR3nt: TGCGCCAGCAGCTGGGGCCTAGAATCTGGCGAGCAGTTCTTC
CDR3aa: CASSWGLESGEQFF
abundance: -
v_gene: TRBV5-1
len: 14
d_gene: -
j_gene: TRBJ2-1

CDR3nt: TGTGCCAGTAGTTCGGGATCCCATCTTTATAGCAATCAGCCCCAGCATTTT
CDR3aa: CASSSGSHLYSNQPQHF
abundance: -
v_gene: TRBV19
len: 17
d_gene: -
j_gene: TRBJ1-5

CDR3nt: TGTGCCAGCAGTTTACAGGGCTCCAACACTGAAGCTTTCTTT
CDR3aa: CASSLQGSNTEAFF
abundance: -
v_gene: TRBV6-5
len: 14
d_gene: -
j_gene: TRBJ1-1

CDR3nt: TGTGCCAGTAGTGGGACAGGGCAAGAGACCCAGTACTTC
CDR3aa: CASSGTGQETQYF
abundance: -
v_gene: TRBV19
len: 13
d_gene: TRBD1
j_gene: TRBJ2-5

CDR3nt: TGTGCCAGCAGTTACACCGGGACAGACTCTGGAAACACCATATATTTT
CDR3aa: CASSYTGTDSGNTIYF
abundance: -
v_gene: TRBV6-5
len: 16
d_gene: TRBD1
j_gene: TRBJ1-3

CDR3nt: TGCAGTGCTAGAGGCGGCTATGGCTACACCTTC
CDR3aa: CSARGGYGYTF
abundance: -
v_gene: TRBV20-1
len: 11
d_gene: -
j_gene: TRBJ1-2

CDR3nt: TGCGCCAGCAGCCTCGGGACTAGCGGGAGACACACAGATACGCAGTATTTT
CDR3aa: CASSLGTSGRHTDTQYF
abundance: -
v_gene: TRBV4-1
len: 17
d_gene: TRBD2
j_gene: TRBJ2-3

CDR3nt: TGTGCCAGCAGCTCCCCCTCCTCAGACCGAGGCTCCTACGAGCAGTACTTC
CDR3aa: CASSSPSSDRGSYEQYF
abundance: -
v_gene: TRBV27
len: 17
d_gene: -
j_gene: TRBJ2-7

CDR3nt: TGTGCCAGCAGTTTTCTCCGACTAGCGGGGGGGAGCTCCTACAATGAGCAGTTCTTC
CDR3aa: CASSFLRLAGGSSYNEQFF
abundance: -
v_gene: TRBV27
len: 19
d_gene: TRBD2
j_gene: TRBJ2-1

CDR3nt: TGTGCCATCAGCCTCGGGACTAGCGGGATAACTAGCACAGATACGCAGTATTTT
CDR3aa: CAISLGTSGITSTDTQYF
abundance: -
v_gene: TRBV10-3
len: 18
d_gene: TRBD2
j_gene: TRBJ2-3

CDR3nt: TGTGCCAGCTCACCAACGGGACAGGGATTCTATGGCTACACCTTC
CDR3aa: CASSPTGQGFYGYTF
abundance: -
v_gene: TRBV18
len: 15
d_gene: TRBD1
j_gene: TRBJ1-2

CDR3nt: TGCGCCAGCAGCCAAGTCCTAGCGGAGAACATTCAGTACTTC
CDR3aa: CASSQVLAENIQYF
abundance: once
v_gene: TRBV4-1
len: 14
d_gene: TRBD2
j_gene: TRBJ2-4

CDR3nt: TGTGCCAGCAGCTTGGGTGGGCGAGCGAACACCGGGGAGCTGTTTTTT
CDR3aa: CASSLGGRANTGELFF
abundance: once
v_gene: TRBV7-3
len: 16
d_gene: -
j_gene: TRBJ2-2

CDR3nt: TGCGCCAGCAGCCAAGAAGGGGAGGGCTCGGTCGGAGGCTACACCTTC
CDR3aa: CASSQEGEGSVGGYTF
abundance: -
v_gene: TRBV4-1
len: 16
d_gene: -
j_gene: TRBJ1-2

CDR3nt: TGCGCCAGCAGCCAATCAAGGGGGGGGTATAACAATGAGCAGTTCTTC
CDR3aa: CASSQSRGGYNNEQFF
abundance: once
v_gene: TRBV4-1
len: 16
d_gene: -
j_gene: TRBJ2-1

CDR3nt: TGCGCCAGCAGCCAAGTCGGGACAGCGACGTATGGCTACACCTTC
CDR3aa: CASSQVGTATYGYTF
abundance: -
v_gene: TRBV4-1
len: 15
d_gene: TRBD1
j_gene: TRBJ1-2